The entry that follows covers one TCR beta chain sequence. This clone's antigen is unknown. Per-base qualities were not stored, and no clone one base away is much larger. The goal of deep resolution MiSeq sequencing was a depth between 1 in 1 million and 1 in 200,000 T cells, and coverage averaged 10x per clonotype. The immunoSEQ hsTCRB Kit was used to generate TCR beta libraries. Per the source publication's procedure: The data were analyzed with ImmunoSEQ Analyzer and ImmunoSEQ Data Assistant, and V, D and J gene assignments followed IMGT definitions. Clonality was computed as one minus normalized Shannon entropy of productive rearrangement frequencies, ranging from 0 to 1. Only overrepresented clonotypes making up at least 0.05% of the repertoire of each patient were included in the public clonotype analysis. Around 13 age-matched healthy donor repertoires from immuneACCESS were used as controls for clonality. Drawn from immuneACCESS, this table holds only the in-frame rearrangements with V and J called that TCRdb kept. Clones are partly lost; checked studies trace under half to an unresolved V gene and leave the rest unexplained. V and J calls and clone size are copied from that table; D and trimming were computed from the DNA. This sample lists about 150,000 clones; about 75% were detected once. The leading ten clones occupy just over 5% of the sample.

This entry comes from a study of cytotoxic CD8 clonotypes in ibrutinib-treated CLL (dated by TCRdb to the early 2020s). Background for the entire study: The cohort was composed of about 10 relapsed/refractory and approximately 16 treatment-naive patients; IGHV unmutated status was identified in approximately 18 patients. Samples at response were collected after a median of about 12 months of treatment, with a range of roughly 6 to 40 months. Cryopreserved peripheral blood mononuclear cells were obtained before treatment, at response, and at either sustained remission or disease progression. Of the 90 or so participants in the trial, about two dozen had longitudinal samples available. Patients were still on ibrutinib when every remission and progressive disease sample was collected. Partial responses were observed in about 24 patients and complete responses in 2; after a median follow-up of around 64 months, remission was maintained in 14 patients and progression was observed in some twelve. An average of approximately 260,000 productive templates and approximately 90,000 productive rearrangements was obtained per sample. The full study reports these points: Public clonotypes were rare and either contracted or stayed stable during treatment, and the rise in clonality at ibrutinib response reflected the expansion of private clonotypes. Sampling times were not matched between patients in sustained remission and patients whose disease was progressing, and lymph node repertoires were not examined. At ibrutinib response clonality went up, during sustained remission it held steady, and at progression it dropped back toward baseline. Baseline clonality exceeded that of age-matched healthy donors and correlated strongly with circulating CD8+ T-cell counts.

V is pruned by 5 bases and J by 6 bases, leaving 11 bases of the junction without a gene match. There are 16 amino acids in the CDR3, from cysteine to phenylalanine inclusive. Only the CDR3 region is kept as DNA, spanning 48 bases read in frame from base 1. The germline V gene provides CDR1 SGHTA and CDR2 FQGTGA. This specimen's time point label, interpreted: approximately 2 years on ibrutinib. For TCR beta library preparation, roughly 1.8 micrograms of genomic DNA was extracted from cryopreserved PBMCs. Longitudinal blood samples from CLL patients receiving ibrutinib monotherapy were subjected to high-throughput TCR beta sequencing. The patients took part in an open-label, single-center phase 2 trial of ibrutinib monotherapy.

The receptor chain draws on TRBV7-3 and TRBJ2-3; the central 10 bases match TRBD2. This clonotype was sampled from a human donor with chronic lymphocytic leukemia. Sequenced here: PBMCs, sampled after 24 months of ibrutinib treatment. The CDR3 in this case is CASSPQAGGPRDTQYF. The DNA is TGTGCCAGCAGCCCCCAAGCGGGAGGGCCTCGGGATACGCAGTATTTT.